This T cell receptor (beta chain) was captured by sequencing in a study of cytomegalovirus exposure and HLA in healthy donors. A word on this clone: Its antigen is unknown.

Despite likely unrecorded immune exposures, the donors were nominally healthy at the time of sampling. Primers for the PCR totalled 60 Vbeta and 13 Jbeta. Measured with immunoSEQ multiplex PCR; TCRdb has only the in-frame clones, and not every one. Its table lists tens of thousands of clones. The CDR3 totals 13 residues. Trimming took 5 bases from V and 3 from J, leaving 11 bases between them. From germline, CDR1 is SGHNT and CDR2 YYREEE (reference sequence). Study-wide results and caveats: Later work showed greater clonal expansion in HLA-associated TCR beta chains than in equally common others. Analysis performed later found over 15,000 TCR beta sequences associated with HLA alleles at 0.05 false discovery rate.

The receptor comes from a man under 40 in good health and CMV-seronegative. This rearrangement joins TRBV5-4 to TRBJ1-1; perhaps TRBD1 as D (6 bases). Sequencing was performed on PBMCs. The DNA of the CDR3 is TGTGCCAGCAGTACAGGGTTGGACACTGAAGCTTTCTTT. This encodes CASSTGLDTEAFF.